What follows describes a single T cell receptor (beta chain). The sample is drawn from a study of cytomegalovirus exposure and HLA in healthy donors. The PCR used 60 Vbeta and 13 Jbeta primers. This table comes from immunoSEQ multiplex PCR, and its TCRdb copy is limited to in-frame clones, with some not included. Seen here are tens of thousands of clones, 77% observed once, and the top ten hold roughly 3.5%. Germline loops: CDR1 MNHNY, CDR2 SVGAGI (reference sequence). V dropped 6 bases and J dropped 8; count of bases not matched to a gene: 3. This CDR3 contains 12 residues. Donors likely had unrecorded immune exposures despite being nominally healthy when sampled.

The sequenced sample was PBMCs. This clonotype originated in a man under 40 in good health and CMV-seronegative. This sequence joins TRBV6-6 and TRBJ1-2; TRBD1 aligns across 10 bases. For the CDR3, the DNA is TGTGCCAGCAGGGTGGACAGGGGGGGCTACACCTTC. Translated, it gives CASRVDRGGYTF.